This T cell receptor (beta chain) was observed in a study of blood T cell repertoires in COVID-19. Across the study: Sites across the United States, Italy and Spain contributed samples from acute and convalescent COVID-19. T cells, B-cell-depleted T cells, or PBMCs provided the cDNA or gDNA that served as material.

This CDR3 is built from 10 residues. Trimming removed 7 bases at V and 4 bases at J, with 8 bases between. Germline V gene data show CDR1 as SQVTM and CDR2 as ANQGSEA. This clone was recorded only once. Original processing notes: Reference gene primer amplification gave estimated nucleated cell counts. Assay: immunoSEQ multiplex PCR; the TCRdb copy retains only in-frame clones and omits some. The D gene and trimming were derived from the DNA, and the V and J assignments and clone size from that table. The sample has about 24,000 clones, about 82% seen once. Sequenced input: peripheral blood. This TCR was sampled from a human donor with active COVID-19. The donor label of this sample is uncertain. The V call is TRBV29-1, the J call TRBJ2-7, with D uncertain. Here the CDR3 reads CSDRVYEQYF. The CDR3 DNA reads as TGCAGCGATCGGGTGTACGAGCAGTACTTC.